A single sample is the source of the 11 T cell receptor beta chains below, sequenced in a study of T cells in Graves' hyperthyroidism and ophthalmopathy. RNA transcripts gave rise to amplified TCR beta CDR3 regions. Using the HTBI primer set, a first-round RT-PCR was run on the TCR CDR3. TCRdb passed the multiplex PCR reads through MiXCR, listing each CDR3 protein once. The sample lists around 190,000 distinct CDR3 sequences; roughly 17% were seen once. Material: blood. These TCRs come from a woman between 45 and 65 years old with Graves' hyperthyroidism.

The chain links TRBV6-5 to TRBJ2-5; TRBD1 aligns across 7 bases. V lost 5 bases and J lost 3; bases outside the gene matches: 12. This CDR3 has 16 residues. The germline V gene has CDR1 MNHEY and CDR2 SVGAGI. CDR3 bases: TGTGCCAGCAGTACTACCGGGACAGACATTAAAGAGACCCAGTACTTC. It yields the protein CASSTTGTDIKETQYF.

The sample holds a few counts of this clonotype. This chain joins TRBV30 and TRBJ1-2; D not certain. Trimming removed 2 bases from V and 7 bases from J, with 14 bases in between. The CDR3 is 13 residues long. Looked up from germline, CDR1 is GTSNPN and CDR2 is SVGIG (reference sequence). CDR3 loop: CAWSIQGVSGYTF. The CDR3 DNA follows: TGTGCCTGGAGTATACAAGGCGTCTCTGGCTACACCTTC.

This clonotype was detected only a few times. The chain has TRBV3-1 and TRBJ2-3, with D unresolved. CDR1 is LGHDT, CDR2 YNNKEL, per germline (reference sequence). The germline V and J ends were trimmed by 2 bases and 4 bases, with 7 bases remaining between them. The CDR3 runs to 13 residues. The CDR3 DNA sequence: TGTGCCAGCAGCCAAAGGTGGTCAGATACGCAGTATTTT. It yields the protein CASSQRWSDTQYF.

This clonotype has a count of ten or more. This rearrangement joins TRBV7-9 to TRBJ2-3; 8 nucleotides match TRBD2. The CDR3 contains 16 residues. Germline loops: CDR1 SEHNR, CDR2 FQNEAQ (reference sequence). Losses at the gene ends were 0 bases for V and 2 bases for J; bases not matched to a gene: 4. The CDR3 here is CASSLASGGTTDTQYF. The DNA for the CDR3 is TGTGCCAGCAGCTTAGCCTCGGGAGGGACCACAGATACGCAGTATTTT.

This clonotype appeared many times. This rearrangement joins TRBV6-1 to TRBJ1-5; tentatively, D is TRBD1 (5 bases). V dropped 8 bases and J dropped 4 bases, with 12 bases sitting between them. The CDR3 spans 13 residues. In germline, CDR1 is MNHNS, CDR2 SASEGT. CDR3 DNA sequence: TGTGCCAGCGATCAAAAGGGGAATCAGCCCCAGCATTTT. Amino acids: CASDQKGNQPQHF.

The table lists this clonotype with a few counts. The chain joins TRBV28 to TRBJ2-7; D remains unclear. The CDR3 is 14 residues long. V shed 3 bases and J shed 3 bases, with 12 bases lying between them. The germline V gene has CDR1 MDHEN and CDR2 SYDVKM. In DNA form, the CDR3 reads TGTGCCAGCAGTTTCCCCCAAAGTCGCTACGAGCAGTACTTC. It yields the protein CASSFPQSRYEQYF. Looking up the rest from reference TRBV28 and TRBJ2-7 gives the full variable domain: DVKVTQSSRYLVKRTGEKVFLECVQDMDHENMFWYRQDPGLGLRLIYFSYDVKMKEKGDIPEGYSVSREKKERFSLILESASTNQTSMYLCASSFPQSRYEQYFGPGTRLTVT.

This clonotype was found many times. The gene calls are TRBV7-9 and TRBJ2-7; no definite D call. This CDR3 is 14 amino acids long. From germline, CDR1 is SEHNR and CDR2 FQNEAQ (reference sequence). The V gene lost 5 bases and the J gene lost 0 bases, with 11 bases spanning the gap. The CDR3 sequence: CASSHPVPSYEQYF. The CDR3 nucleotides read TGTGCCAGCAGCCACCCCGTACCCTCCTACGAGCAGTACTTC.

CDR3 nucleotides: TGTGCCAGCAGGCAAGACAGGGAGGGAGAGACCCAGTACTTC. Its protein product is CASRQDREGETQYF. The chain uses TRBV7-9 and TRBJ2-5; either TRBD1 or TRBD2 may fit D (7 bases each). V shed 6 bases and J shed 4 bases, with 15 bases lying between them. The CDR3 extends over 14 amino acids. Per germline, CDR1 SEHNR and CDR2 FQNEAQ (reference sequence).

The sample holds a few counts of this clonotype. The chain has TRBV5-8 and TRBJ1-1, with D possibly being TRBD1 (5 bases). V lost 10 bases, J lost 4 bases, and 20 bases lay in between. Germline values: CDR1 SGHTS, CDR2 YDEGEE. This CDR3 region has 14 residues. CDR3 protein: CAVQDQGWATEAFF. DNA of the CDR3: TGTGCCGTACAGGACCAGGGCTGGGCCACTGAAGCTTTCTTT.

This clonotype was counted many times. The rearrangement joins TRBV29-1 to TRBJ1-1, with 8 bases identical to TRBD1. The CDR3 spans 11 residues. CDR1 is SQVTM, CDR2 ANQGSEA, per germline. The trim removed 7 bases at V and 7 bases at J, leaving 5 bases unmatched. The CDR3 nucleotides read TGCAGCGGGTACGGACAGGGTGAAGCTTTCTTT. This gives the protein CSGYGQGEAFF.

In its sample, this clonotype was seen many times. The V gene is TRBV11-2, the J gene TRBJ1-1; D is possibly TRBD1 (5 bases). The length of the CDR3 is 14 residues. CDR1 SGHAT and CDR2 FQNNGV come from the germline V gene. V was cut by 5 bases and J by 0 bases, with 10 bases left in between. The CDR3 nucleotides are TGTGCCAGCAGCGCAGGGACTCTGAACACTGAAGCTTTCTTT. Translating it yields CASSAGTLNTEAFF.